This note documents a single T cell receptor (beta chain) sequence. The antigen remains unidentified. This sample is drawn from a study of shared clonotypes between healthy human individuals. About the study: CD4 naive and CD4 memory each took three plates per donor, while CD8 naive took two and CD8 memory one.

The study, taken as a whole, reports: Few donors restricted represented genetic and exposure-history diversity.

For sorted subsets, roughly 210 ng DNA per replicate equaled around 28,000 T cell genomes. Per the original methods: As immunoSEQ supplied junction-only sequences (without quality scores), filtering differed. The table came from immunoSEQ multiplex PCR; TCRdb's copy has only in-frame clones and leaves some out. V, J and clone size were drawn from that table, and D and trimming were deduced from the DNA. Altogether a few million clones are present, 90% to 95% being singletons, with the ten largest covering approximately 1.7%. CD45RO-negative, CCR7-selected cells formed the naive CD8 fraction, which excluded terminally differentiated effector memory CD45RA+ cells. The germline V and J ends were trimmed by 5 bases and 12 bases, with 26 bases remaining between them. This CDR3 has 15 residues. Germline CDR1 is SEHNR and CDR2 is FQNEAQ (reference sequence).

The sample was naive CD8+ T cells from PBMCs. The sequence came from a man younger than 30 in good health. Some clones in this sample may be carry-over from other donors' samples. The chain is built from TRBV7-9 and TRBJ2-7, with D tentatively TRBD1 or TRBD2 (6 bases each). The CDR3 reads CASSDGGQVSAWRYF. CDR3 coding DNA: TGTGCCAGCAGCGATGGGGGGCAGGTTTCGGCATGGCGGTACTTC.